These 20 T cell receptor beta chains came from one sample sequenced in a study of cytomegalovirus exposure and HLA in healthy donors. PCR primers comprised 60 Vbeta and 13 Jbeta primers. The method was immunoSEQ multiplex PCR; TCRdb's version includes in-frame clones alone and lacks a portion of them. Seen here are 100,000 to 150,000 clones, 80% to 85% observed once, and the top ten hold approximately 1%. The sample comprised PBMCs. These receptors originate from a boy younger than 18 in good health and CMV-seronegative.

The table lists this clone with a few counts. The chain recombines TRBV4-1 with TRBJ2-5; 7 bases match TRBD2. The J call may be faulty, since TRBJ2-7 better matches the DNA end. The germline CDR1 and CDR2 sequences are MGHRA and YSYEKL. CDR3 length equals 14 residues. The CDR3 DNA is TGCGCCAGCAAGATTATAGCGGGCTCCTACGAGCAGTACTTC. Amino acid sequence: CASKIIAGSYEQYF.

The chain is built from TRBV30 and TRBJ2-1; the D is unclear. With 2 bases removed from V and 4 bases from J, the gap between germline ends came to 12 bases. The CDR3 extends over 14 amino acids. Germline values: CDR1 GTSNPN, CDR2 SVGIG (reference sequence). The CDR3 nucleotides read TGTGCCTGGAGTCTGGCCCCTCCGTACAATGAGCAGTTCTTC. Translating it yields CAWSLAPPYNEQFF. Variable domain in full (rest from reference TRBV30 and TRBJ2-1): SQTIHQWPATLVQPVGSPLSLECTVEGTSNPNLYWYRQAAGRGLQLLFYSVGIGQISSEVPQNLSASRPQDRQFILSSKKLLLSDSGFYLCAWSLAPPYNEQFFGPGTRLTVL.

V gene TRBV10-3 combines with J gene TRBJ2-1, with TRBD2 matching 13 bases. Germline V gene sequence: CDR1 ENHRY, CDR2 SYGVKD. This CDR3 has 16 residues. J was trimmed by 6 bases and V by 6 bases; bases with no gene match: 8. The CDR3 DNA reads TGTGCCATCAGCAGACTAGCGGGAGGTTCCGGCAATGAGCAGTTCTTC. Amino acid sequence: CAISRLAGGSGNEQFF.

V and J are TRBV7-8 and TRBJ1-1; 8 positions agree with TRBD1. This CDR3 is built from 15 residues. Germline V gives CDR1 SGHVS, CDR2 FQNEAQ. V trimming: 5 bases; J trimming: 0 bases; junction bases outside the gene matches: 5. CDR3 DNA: TGTGCCAGCAGCGCCGACAGGGGCTTGAACACTGAAGCTTTCTTT. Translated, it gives CASSADRGLNTEAFF.

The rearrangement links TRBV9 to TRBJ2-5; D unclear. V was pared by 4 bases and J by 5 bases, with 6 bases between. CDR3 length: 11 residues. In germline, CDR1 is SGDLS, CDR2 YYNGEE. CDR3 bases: TGTGCCAGCAGCTTCGGGGAGACCCAGTACTTC. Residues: CASSFGETQYF. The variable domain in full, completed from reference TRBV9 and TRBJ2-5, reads DSGVTQTPKHLITATGQRVTLRCSPRSGDLSVYWYQQSLDQGLQFLIQYYNGEERAKGNILERFSAQQFPDLHSELNLSSLELGDSALYFCASSFGETQYFGPGTRLLVL.

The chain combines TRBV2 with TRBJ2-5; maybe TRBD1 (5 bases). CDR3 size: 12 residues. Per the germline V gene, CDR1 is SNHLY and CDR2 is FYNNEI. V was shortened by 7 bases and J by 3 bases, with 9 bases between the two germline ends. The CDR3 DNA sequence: TGTGCCAGCATGGGCAGGGAAGAGACCCAGTACTTC. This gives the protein CASMGREETQYF.

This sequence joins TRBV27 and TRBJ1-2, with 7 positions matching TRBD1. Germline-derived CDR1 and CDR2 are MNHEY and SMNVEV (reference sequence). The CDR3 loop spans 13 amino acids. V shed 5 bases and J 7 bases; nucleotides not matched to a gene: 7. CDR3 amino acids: CASSITGVAGYTF. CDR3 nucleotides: TGTGCCAGCAGTATTACAGGGGTGGCTGGCTACACCTTC.

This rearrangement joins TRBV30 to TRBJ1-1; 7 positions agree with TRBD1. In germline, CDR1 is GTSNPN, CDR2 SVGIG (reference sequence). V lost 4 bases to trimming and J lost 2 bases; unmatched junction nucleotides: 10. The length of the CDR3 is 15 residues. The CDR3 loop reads CAWTAPDRRNTEAFF. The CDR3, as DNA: TGTGCCTGGACCGCACCGGACAGGCGAAACACTGAAGCTTTCTTT.

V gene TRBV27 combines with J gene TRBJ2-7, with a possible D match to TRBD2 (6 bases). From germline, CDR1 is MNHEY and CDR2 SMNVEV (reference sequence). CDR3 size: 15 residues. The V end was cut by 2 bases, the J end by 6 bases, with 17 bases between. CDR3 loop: CASSLRVAVGGEQYF. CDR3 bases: TGTGCCAGCAGTTTAAGGGTCGCGGTGGGAGGCGAGCAGTACTTC.

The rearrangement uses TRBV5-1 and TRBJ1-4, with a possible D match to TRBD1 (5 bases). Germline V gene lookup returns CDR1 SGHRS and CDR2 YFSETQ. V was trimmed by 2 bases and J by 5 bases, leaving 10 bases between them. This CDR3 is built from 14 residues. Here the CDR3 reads CASSLRDWNEKLFF. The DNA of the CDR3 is TGCGCCAGCAGCTTACGGGACTGGAATGAAAAACTGTTTTTT.

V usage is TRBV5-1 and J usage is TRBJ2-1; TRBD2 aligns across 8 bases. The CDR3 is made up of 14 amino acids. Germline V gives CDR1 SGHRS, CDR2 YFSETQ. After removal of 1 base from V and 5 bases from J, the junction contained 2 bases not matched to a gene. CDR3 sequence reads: CASSLQRGNNEQFF. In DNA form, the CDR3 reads TGCGCCAGCAGCTTGCAGCGGGGGAACAATGAGCAGTTCTTC. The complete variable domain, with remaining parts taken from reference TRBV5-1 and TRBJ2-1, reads KAGVTQTPRYLIKTRGQQVTLSCSPISGHRSVSWYQQTPGQGLQFLFEYFSETQRNKGNFPGRFSGRQFSNSRSEMNVSTLELGDSALYLCASSLQRGNNEQFFGPGTRLTVL.

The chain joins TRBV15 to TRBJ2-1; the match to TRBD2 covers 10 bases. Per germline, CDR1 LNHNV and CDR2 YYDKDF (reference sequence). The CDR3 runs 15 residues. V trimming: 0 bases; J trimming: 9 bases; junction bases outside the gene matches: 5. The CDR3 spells CATSRDLAGVGEQFF. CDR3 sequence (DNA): TGTGCCACCAGCAGAGATCTAGCGGGAGTTGGTGAGCAGTTCTTC.

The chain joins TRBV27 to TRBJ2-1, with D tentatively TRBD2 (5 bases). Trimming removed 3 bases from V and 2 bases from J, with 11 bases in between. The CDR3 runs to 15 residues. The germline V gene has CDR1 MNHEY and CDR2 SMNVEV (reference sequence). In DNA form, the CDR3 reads TGTGCCAGCAGTTTGGAGGTCCGCCCCTACAATGAGCAGTTCTTC. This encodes CASSLEVRPYNEQFF.

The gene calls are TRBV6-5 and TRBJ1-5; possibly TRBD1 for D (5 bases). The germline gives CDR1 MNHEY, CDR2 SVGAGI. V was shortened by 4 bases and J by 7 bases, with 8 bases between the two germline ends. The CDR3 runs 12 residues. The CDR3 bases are TGTGCCAGCAGTTGGGGACTGCAGCCCCAGCATTTT. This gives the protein CASSWGLQPQHF.

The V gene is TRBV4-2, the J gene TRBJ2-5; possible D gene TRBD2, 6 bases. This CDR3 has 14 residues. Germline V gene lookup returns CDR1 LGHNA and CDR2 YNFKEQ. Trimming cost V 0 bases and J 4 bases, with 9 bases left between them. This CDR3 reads CASSQDQGGETQYF. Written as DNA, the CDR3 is TGTGCCAGCAGCCAAGATCAGGGAGGAGAGACCCAGTACTTC.

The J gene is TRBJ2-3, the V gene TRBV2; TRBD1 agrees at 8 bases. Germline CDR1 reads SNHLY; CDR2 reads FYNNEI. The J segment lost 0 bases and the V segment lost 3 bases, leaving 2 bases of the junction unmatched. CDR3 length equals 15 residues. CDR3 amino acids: CASSDGDRSTDTQYF. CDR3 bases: TGTGCCAGCAGTGACGGGGACAGGAGCACAGATACGCAGTATTTT.

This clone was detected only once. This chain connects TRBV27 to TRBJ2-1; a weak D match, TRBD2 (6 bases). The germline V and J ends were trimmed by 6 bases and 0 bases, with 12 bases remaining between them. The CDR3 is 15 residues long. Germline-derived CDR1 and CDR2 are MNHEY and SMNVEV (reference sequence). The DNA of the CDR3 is TGTGCCAGCAGACTAGCAGGATTCTCCTACAATGAGCAGTTCTTC. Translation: CASRLAGFSYNEQFF.

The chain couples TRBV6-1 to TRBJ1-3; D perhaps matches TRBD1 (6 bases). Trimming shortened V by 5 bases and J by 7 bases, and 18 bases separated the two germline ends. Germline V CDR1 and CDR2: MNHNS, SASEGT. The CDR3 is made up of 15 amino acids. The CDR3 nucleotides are TGTGCCAGCAGTCGGGACAATCAGTTTGGGAACACCATATATTTT. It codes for CASSRDNQFGNTIYF.

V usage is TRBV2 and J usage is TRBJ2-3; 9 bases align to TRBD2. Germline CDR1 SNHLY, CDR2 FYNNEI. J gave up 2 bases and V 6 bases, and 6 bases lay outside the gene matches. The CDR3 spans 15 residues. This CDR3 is CASRQTSGYTDTQYF. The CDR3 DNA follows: TGTGCCAGCAGACAGACTAGCGGCTACACAGATACGCAGTATTTT.

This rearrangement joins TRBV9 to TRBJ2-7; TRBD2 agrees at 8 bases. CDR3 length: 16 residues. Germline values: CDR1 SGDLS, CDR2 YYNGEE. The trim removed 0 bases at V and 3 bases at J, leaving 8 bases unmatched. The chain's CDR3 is CASSVVSSGSIYEQYF. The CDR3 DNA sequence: TGTGCCAGCAGCGTAGTATCCAGCGGGAGTATCTACGAGCAGTACTTC.